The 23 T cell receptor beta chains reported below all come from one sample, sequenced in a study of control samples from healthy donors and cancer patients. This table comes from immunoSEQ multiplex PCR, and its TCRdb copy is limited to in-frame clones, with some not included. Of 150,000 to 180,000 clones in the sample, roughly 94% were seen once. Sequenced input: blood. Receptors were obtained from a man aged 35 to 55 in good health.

Here the CDR3 DNA reads TGTGCCAGCAGCTCCGATTCCGCAACTAATGAAAAACTGTTTTTT. It encodes CASSSDSATNEKLFF. The rearrangement joins TRBV7-8 to TRBJ1-4; no reliable D call. The CDR3 loop spans 15 amino acids. V was pared by 4 bases and J by 0 bases, with 9 bases between. Germline loops: CDR1 SGHVS, CDR2 FQNEAQ.

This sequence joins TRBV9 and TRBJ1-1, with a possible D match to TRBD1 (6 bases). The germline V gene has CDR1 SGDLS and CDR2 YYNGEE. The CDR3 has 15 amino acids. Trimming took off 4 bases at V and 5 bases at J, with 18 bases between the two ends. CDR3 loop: CASSPRRGGRTEAFF. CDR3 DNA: TGTGCCAGCAGCCCCCGGCGAGGGGGGCGTACTGAAGCTTTCTTT.

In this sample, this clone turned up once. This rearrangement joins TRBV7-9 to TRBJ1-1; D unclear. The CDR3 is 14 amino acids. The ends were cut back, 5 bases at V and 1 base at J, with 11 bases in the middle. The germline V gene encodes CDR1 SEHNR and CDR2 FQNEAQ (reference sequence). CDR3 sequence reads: CASSQNDTNTEAFF. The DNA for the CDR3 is TGTGCCAGCAGCCAAAATGACACGAACACTGAAGCTTTCTTT.

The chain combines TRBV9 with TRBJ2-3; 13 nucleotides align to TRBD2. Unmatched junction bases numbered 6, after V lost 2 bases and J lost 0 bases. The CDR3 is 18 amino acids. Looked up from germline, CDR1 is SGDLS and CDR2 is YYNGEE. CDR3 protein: CASSVGTSGAPSTDTQYF. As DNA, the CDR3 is TGTGCCAGCAGCGTCGGGACTAGCGGGGCGCCTAGCACAGATACGCAGTATTTT.

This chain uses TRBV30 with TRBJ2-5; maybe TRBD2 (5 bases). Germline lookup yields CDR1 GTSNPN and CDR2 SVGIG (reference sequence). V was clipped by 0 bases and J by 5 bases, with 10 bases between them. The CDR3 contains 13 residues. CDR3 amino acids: CAWSVQLGETQYF. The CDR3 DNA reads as TGTGCCTGGAGTGTCCAACTAGGGGAGACCCAGTACTTC.

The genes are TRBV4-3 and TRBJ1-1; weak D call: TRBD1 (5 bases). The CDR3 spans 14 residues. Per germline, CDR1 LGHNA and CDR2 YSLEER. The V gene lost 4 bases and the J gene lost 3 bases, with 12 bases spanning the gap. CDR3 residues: CASSRTREYTEAFF. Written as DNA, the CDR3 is TGCGCCAGCAGCCGAACCAGGGAATACACTGAAGCTTTCTTT.

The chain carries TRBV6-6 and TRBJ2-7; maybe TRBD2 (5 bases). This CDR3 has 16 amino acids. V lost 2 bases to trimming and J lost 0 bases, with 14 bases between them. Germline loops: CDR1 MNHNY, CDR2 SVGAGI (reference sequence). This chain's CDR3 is CASSYGVQRSSYEQYF. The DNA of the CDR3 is TGTGCCAGCAGTTACGGCGTACAGCGGAGCTCCTACGAGCAGTACTTC.

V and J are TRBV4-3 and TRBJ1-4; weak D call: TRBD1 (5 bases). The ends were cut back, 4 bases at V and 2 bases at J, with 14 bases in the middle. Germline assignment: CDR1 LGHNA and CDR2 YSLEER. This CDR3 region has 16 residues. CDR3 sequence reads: CASSRGVAGTNEKLFF. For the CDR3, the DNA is TGCGCCAGCAGCCGGGGGGTAGCAGGCACTAATGAAAAACTGTTTTTT.

The CDR3 DNA reads TGTGCCAGCAGTGAAGGACTAGCGGGGGGACAAGAGACCCAGTACTTC. It specifies CASSEGLAGGQETQYF. The chain joins TRBV25-1 to TRBJ2-5; 14 bases match TRBD2. This CDR3 comprises 16 residues. Germline CDR1 is MGHDK and CDR2 is SYGVNS. The ends lost 2 bases at V and 2 bases at J; junction bases unmatched: 1. The full variable domain, rest sourced from reference TRBV25-1 and TRBJ2-5, is EADIYQTPRYLVIGTGKKITLECSQTMGHDKMYWYQQDPGMELHLIHYSYGVNSTEKGDLSSESTVSRIRTEHFPLTLESARPSHTSQYLCASSEGLAGGQETQYFGPGTRLLVL.

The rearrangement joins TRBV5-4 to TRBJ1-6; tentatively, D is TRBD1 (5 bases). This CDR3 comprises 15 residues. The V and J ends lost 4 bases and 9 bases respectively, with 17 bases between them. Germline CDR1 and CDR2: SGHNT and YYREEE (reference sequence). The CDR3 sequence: CASSPAEGYGSPLHF. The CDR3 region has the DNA TGTGCCAGCAGCCCTGCGGAGGGGTATGGTTCACCCCTCCACTTT.

The CDR3 here is CASSPRGTFGSGNTIYF. DNA of the CDR3: TGCGCCAGCAGTCCTCGCGGGACTTTCGGCTCTGGAAACACCATATATTTT. The genes are TRBV4-1 and TRBJ1-3; the D gene is possibly TRBD1 (5 bases). Germline V gene data show CDR1 as MGHRA and CDR2 as YSYEKL. This CDR3 has 17 amino acids. V was pared by 6 bases and J by 0 bases, with 18 bases between.

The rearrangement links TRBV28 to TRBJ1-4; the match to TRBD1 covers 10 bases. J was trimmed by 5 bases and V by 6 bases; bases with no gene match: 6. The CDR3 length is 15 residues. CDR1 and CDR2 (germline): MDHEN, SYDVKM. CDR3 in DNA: TGTGCCAGCAGCCCCCCGGACAGGGGGAATGAAAAACTGTTTTTT. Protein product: CASSPPDRGNEKLFF.

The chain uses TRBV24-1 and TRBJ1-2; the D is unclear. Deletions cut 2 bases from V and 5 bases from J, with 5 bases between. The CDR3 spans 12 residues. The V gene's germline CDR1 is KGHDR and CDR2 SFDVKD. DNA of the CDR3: TGTGCCACCAGTGATTCCCGATATGGCTACACCTTC. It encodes CATSDSRYGYTF.

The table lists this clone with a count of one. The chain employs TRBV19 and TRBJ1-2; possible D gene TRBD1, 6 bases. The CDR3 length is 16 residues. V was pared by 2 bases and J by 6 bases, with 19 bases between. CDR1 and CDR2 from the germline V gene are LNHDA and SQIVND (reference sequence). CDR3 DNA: TGTGCCAGTAGTATACTCGGGGGCCGCCCCAATGATGGCTACACCTTC. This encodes CASSILGGRPNDGYTF.

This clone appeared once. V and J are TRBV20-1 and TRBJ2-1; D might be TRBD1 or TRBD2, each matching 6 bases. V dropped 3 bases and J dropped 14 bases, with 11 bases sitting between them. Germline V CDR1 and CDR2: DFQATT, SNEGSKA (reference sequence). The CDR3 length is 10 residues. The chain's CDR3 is CSASRGVEFF. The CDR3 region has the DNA TGCAGTGCTAGTAGGGGGGTGGAGTTCTTC.

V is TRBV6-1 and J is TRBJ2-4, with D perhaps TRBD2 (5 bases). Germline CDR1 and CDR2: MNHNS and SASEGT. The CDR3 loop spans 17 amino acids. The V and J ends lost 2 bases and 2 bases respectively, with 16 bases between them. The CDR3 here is CASSELSGFLTKNIQYF. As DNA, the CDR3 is TGTGCCAGCAGTGAATTGTCGGGGTTCCTTACCAAAAACATTCAGTACTTC.

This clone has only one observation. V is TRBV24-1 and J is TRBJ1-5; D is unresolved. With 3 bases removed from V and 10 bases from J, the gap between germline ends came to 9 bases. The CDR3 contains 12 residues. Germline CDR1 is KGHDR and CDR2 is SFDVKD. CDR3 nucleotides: TGTGCCACCAGTGATACCGGGAAACCCCAGCATTTT. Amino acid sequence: CATSDTGKPQHF.

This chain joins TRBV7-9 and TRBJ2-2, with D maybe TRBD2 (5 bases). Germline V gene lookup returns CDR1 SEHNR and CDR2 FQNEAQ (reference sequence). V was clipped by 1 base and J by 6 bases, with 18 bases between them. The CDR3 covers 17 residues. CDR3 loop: CASSLGALREWAGELFF. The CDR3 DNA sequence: TGTGCCAGCAGCTTAGGAGCACTAAGGGAGTGGGCCGGGGAGCTGTTTTTT.

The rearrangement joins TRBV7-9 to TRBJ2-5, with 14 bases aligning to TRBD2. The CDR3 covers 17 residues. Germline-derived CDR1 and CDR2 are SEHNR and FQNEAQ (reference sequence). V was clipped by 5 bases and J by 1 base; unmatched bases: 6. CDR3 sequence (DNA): TGTGCCAGCAGCCCTCGACTAGCGGGGGGGCTCCAAGAGACCCAGTACTTC. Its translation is CASSPRLAGGLQETQYF.

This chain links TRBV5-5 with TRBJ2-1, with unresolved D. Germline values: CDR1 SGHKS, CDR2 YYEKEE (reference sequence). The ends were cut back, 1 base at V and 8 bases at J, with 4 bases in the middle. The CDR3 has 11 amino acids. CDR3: CASSLPHEQFF. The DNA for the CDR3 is TGTGCCAGCAGCTTGCCCCATGAGCAGTTCTTC.

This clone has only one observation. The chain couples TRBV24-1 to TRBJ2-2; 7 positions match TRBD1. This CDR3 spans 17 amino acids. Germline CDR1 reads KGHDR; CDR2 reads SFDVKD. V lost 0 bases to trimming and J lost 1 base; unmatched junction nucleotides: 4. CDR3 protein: CATSDLPRTGNTGELFF. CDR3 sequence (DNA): TGTGCCACCAGTGATTTGCCGCGGACAGGGAACACCGGGGAGCTGTTTTTT.

The DNA of the CDR3 is TGTGCCAGCAGTTACTCCGGGACAGGGTTCTTCAATCAGCCCCAGCATTTT. It specifies CASSYSGTGFFNQPQHF. The rearrangement joins TRBV6-2 or TRBV6-3 to TRBJ1-5; TRBD1 matches at 9 bases. The V gene's germline CDR1 is MNHEY and CDR2 SVGEGT. This CDR3 is 17 amino acids long. The V and J ends lost 0 bases and 3 bases, in that order; junction bases with no gene match: 6.

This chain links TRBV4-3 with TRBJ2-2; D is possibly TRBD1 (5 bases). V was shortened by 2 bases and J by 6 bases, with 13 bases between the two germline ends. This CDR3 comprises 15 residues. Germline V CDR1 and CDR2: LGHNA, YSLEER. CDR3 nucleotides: TGCGCCAGCAGCCAAATAAGGGGCATCTCCGGGGAGCTGTTTTTT. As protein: CASSQIRGISGELFF.